A single sample gave rise to the 20 T cell receptor beta chains below, sequenced in a study of Ad26.COV2.S vaccination and SARS-CoV-2 variants. The data were produced by immunoSEQ multiplex PCR, yet TCRdb's version contains in-frame clones alone and is incomplete. The sample has tens of thousands of clones, less than 85% seen once. The source was peripheral blood, collected after recovery from COVID-19. Receptor source: a human donor who had recovered from COVID-19.

V is TRBV3-1 (or the pseudogene TRBV3-2) and J is TRBJ1-5, with D possibly matching TRBD1 (5 bases). The germline gives CDR1 LGHDT, CDR2 YNNKEL (reference sequence). The CDR3 contains 14 residues. The V end lost 2 bases, the J end lost 2 bases, and 7 bases lay between the germline ends. This CDR3 is CASSQWGGNQPQHF. In DNA form, the CDR3 reads TGTGCCAGCAGCCAATGGGGGGGCAATCAGCCCCAGCATTTT.

The rearrangement joins TRBV28 to TRBJ1-2, with 10 nucleotides matching TRBD1. This CDR3 comprises 15 residues. Germline values: CDR1 MDHEN, CDR2 SYDVKM. V lost 7 bases and J lost 7; bases outside the gene matches: 12. CDR3: CASNSPTGGLSGYTF. In DNA form, the CDR3 reads TGTGCCAGCAATTCGCCGACAGGGGGCCTGAGTGGCTACACCTTC.

This sequence joins TRBV5-5 and TRBJ2-5, with 8 bases aligning to TRBD1. J gave up 7 bases and V 0 bases, and 2 bases lay outside the gene matches. Germline V gene data show CDR1 as SGHKS and CDR2 as YYEKEE (reference sequence). The CDR3 runs 13 residues. CDR3 residues: CASSLAGGVTQYF. CDR3 nucleotides: TGTGCCAGCAGCTTGGCAGGGGGCGTGACCCAGTACTTC.

This chain uses TRBV5-1 with TRBJ1-6, with D possibly matching TRBD1 (6 bases). CDR3 size: 16 residues. The germline V gene has CDR1 SGHRS and CDR2 YFSETQ. V gave up 0 bases and J gave up 5 bases, with 12 bases separating them. CDR3 region: CASSLEAAGDNSPLHF. The DNA for the CDR3 is TGCGCCAGCAGCTTGGAAGCGGCAGGGGATAATTCACCCCTCCACTTT.

The chain links TRBV11-2 to TRBJ2-3, with D maybe TRBD1 (6 bases). Trimming took off 5 bases at V and 0 bases at J, with 12 bases between the two ends. Per germline, CDR1 SGHAT and CDR2 FQNNGV. The CDR3 extends over 15 amino acids. CDR3: CASSEWGQSTDTQYF. The CDR3, as DNA: TGTGCCAGCAGCGAATGGGGACAAAGCACAGATACGCAGTATTTT.

The chain couples TRBV29-1 to TRBJ2-7; perhaps TRBD2 as D (5 bases). This CDR3 region has 11 residues. Trimming pared 7 bases from V and 1 base from J, leaving 8 bases between. Germline CDR1 is SQVTM and CDR2 is ANQGSEA. CDR3 nucleotide sequence: TGCAGCGCCCGAGGGTCCTACGAGCAGTACTTC. Translating it yields CSARGSYEQYF.

V and J are TRBV15 and TRBJ2-1; 9 positions agree with TRBD1. With 0 bases clipped from V and 2 bases from J, the junction kept 2 bases outside the gene matches. The CDR3 sequence is 16 residues long. Germline loops: CDR1 LNHNV, CDR2 YYDKDF (reference sequence). The CDR3: CATSRDGTGPYNEQFF. The CDR3 coding sequence is TGTGCCACCAGCAGAGATGGGACAGGGCCCTACAATGAGCAGTTCTTC.

V gene TRBV27 combines with J gene TRBJ2-1; 11 bases line up with TRBD2. The CDR3 length is 19 residues. Germline CDR1 MNHEY, CDR2 SMNVEV (reference sequence). Unmatched junction bases numbered 14, after V lost 6 bases and J lost 1 base. CDR3 sequence (DNA): TGTGCCAGCAGCCTCCCGGGACTAGCGGCAAAGGGGTCCTACAATGAGCAGTTCTTC. Protein: CASSLPGLAAKGSYNEQFF.

The chain couples TRBV5-1 to TRBJ2-5; D is ambiguous. V gave up 1 base and J gave up 5 bases, with 9 bases separating them. CDR1 SGHRS and CDR2 YFSETQ come from the germline V gene. CDR3 size: 13 residues. In nucleotides, the CDR3 is TGCGCCAGCAGCTTGACGTTCGCGGAGACCCAGTACTTC. Translation: CASSLTFAETQYF.

This clone appeared once. The chain combines TRBV14 with TRBJ1-3; D uncertain. CDR1 and CDR2 (germline): SGHDN, FVKESK. The CDR3 spans 17 residues. The V end lost 2 bases, the J end lost 0 bases, and 14 bases lay between the germline ends. The CDR3 reads CASSQILGPYSGNTIYF. In nucleotides, the CDR3 is TGTGCCAGCAGCCAAATATTAGGCCCCTACTCTGGAAACACCATATATTTT.

This chain connects TRBV28 to TRBJ2-7; no clear D gene. The germline V gene encodes CDR1 MDHEN and CDR2 SYDVKM. The CDR3 is made up of 12 amino acids. V was pared by 9 bases and J by 3 bases, with 12 bases between. The CDR3 bases are TGTGCCAGAGAGGACGAGATCTACGAGCAGTACTTC. It translates to CAREDEIYEQYF.

This chain links TRBV7-3 with TRBJ2-1; 12 nucleotides line up with TRBD2. The CDR3 totals 18 residues. The V gene's germline CDR1 is SGHTA and CDR2 FQGTGA. V lost 2 bases, J lost 0 bases, and 5 bases stayed unmatched. This chain's CDR3 is CASSLGATSGSSYNEQFF. CDR3 sequence (DNA): TGTGCCAGCAGCTTAGGGGCGACTAGCGGGAGCTCCTACAATGAGCAGTTCTTC.

This clone has only a few counts. The rearrangement links TRBV3-1 (or the pseudogene TRBV3-2) to TRBJ1-1; maybe TRBD1 (5 bases). V gave up 4 bases and J gave up 0 bases, with 9 bases separating them. This CDR3 comprises 14 residues. Germline assignment: CDR1 LGHDT and CDR2 YNNKEL (reference sequence). CDR3 in amino acids: CASSRRQLNTEAFF. The CDR3 region has the DNA TGTGCCAGCAGCCGGAGACAGCTGAACACTGAAGCTTTCTTT.

The rearrangement joins TRBV27 to TRBJ1-2, with a possible D match to TRBD1 (5 bases). The CDR3 covers 11 residues. Deletions cut 8 bases from V and 8 bases from J, with 12 bases between. Germline CDR1 and CDR2: MNHEY and SMNVEV (reference sequence). As DNA, the CDR3 is TGTGCCAGCGGGCAGGGAAGGGGCTACACCTTC. It is translated as CASGQGRGYTF.

The chain carries TRBV2 and TRBJ2-1; maybe TRBD2 (6 bases). The CDR3 has 11 residues. Trimming removed 6 bases at V and 10 bases at J, with 10 bases between. Germline-derived CDR1 and CDR2 are SNHLY and FYNNEI. The CDR3 coding sequence is TGTGCCAGCAGATGGGGGAGGGAGCAGTTCTTC. This translates into CASRWGREQFF.

The rearrangement links TRBV9 to TRBJ1-1; a possible D gene is TRBD1 (5 bases). The V and J ends lost 0 bases and 1 base respectively, with 10 bases between them. In germline, CDR1 is SGDLS, CDR2 YYNGEE. The CDR3 totals 15 residues. CDR3 protein: CASSVDQGRNTEAFF. The CDR3 DNA is TGTGCCAGCAGCGTAGATCAGGGTCGGAACACTGAAGCTTTCTTT.

The rearrangement joins TRBV18 to TRBJ2-7; 12 bases line up with TRBD2. V gave up 4 bases and J gave up 3 bases; unmatched junction bases: 4. The CDR3 is made up of 15 amino acids. Germline loops: CDR1 KGHSH, CDR2 LQKENI. The CDR3 bases are TGTGCCAGCTCACACCCGACTAGCGGGAGCTACGAGCAGTACTTC. It is translated as CASSHPTSGSYEQYF.

This rearrangement joins TRBV6-1 to TRBJ2-2; D gene unclear. The V gene lost 3 bases and the J gene lost 7 bases, with 21 bases spanning the gap. This CDR3 comprises 17 residues. CDR1 and CDR2 (germline): MNHNS, SASEGT. The CDR3 is CASSDPSHPISNGELFF. Here the CDR3 DNA reads TGTGCCAGCAGTGACCCTTCCCATCCAATTAGCAACGGGGAGCTGTTTTTT.

This clone occurred a few times. This chain uses TRBV24-1 with TRBJ2-7, with TRBD1 matching 9 bases. The CDR3 runs to 15 residues. J gave up 3 bases and V 4 bases, and 6 bases lay outside the gene matches. Germline V gene data show CDR1 as KGHDR and CDR2 as SFDVKD. The CDR3 nucleotides are TGTGCCACCAGTGAGACAGGGGGGTTGGACTACGAGCAGTACTTC. Its protein product is CATSETGGLDYEQYF.

This rearrangement joins TRBV28 to TRBJ2-1; no clear D. This CDR3 has 16 amino acids. V was shortened by 5 bases and J by 0 bases, with 14 bases between the two germline ends. Germline V CDR1 and CDR2: MDHEN, SYDVKM. The CDR3: CASSTAEPSSYNEQFF. Here the CDR3 DNA reads TGTGCCAGCAGTACGGCGGAACCGAGCTCCTACAATGAGCAGTTCTTC.